Reported below is one T cell receptor (beta chain). The antigen remains unidentified. This sample was included in a study of vaccination and CD4 T cells after COVID-19. Study as a whole: The authors gave control cultures a CEFX pool, an HIV-1 Nef pool, or no peptide. Study results and caveats: Going from roughly 21 to 40, median SARS-CoV-2-reactive clonotypes did not rise significantly.

The assay that was used to sequence DNA from cultured CD4+ T cells was the Oncomine TCR Beta short-read assay. CD4+ T cells were cultured, and genomic DNA was extracted from them. TCRdb called the PCR reads again in MiXCR, with one record for every CDR3 protein. This sample has 7,200 or so distinct CDR3 sequences; roughly 57% occur once, and the top ten carry roughly 36%. Noted treatment: roughly 10-day PBMC culture with coronavirus spike peptide pools or control peptides (ViraFEST assay). ViraFEST stimulated the growth of antigen-specific T cells using peptide pools and subsequently profiled their TCRs by sequencing. The germline gives CDR1 SNHLY, CDR2 FYNNEI. V was pared by 6 bases and J by 11 bases, with 4 bases of the junction left unmatched. The CDR3 has 13 residues.

The TCR originated in a human donor who had recovered from COVID-19. The sequencing input was CD4+ T cells from blood, cultured in vitro. The chain uses TRBV2 and TRBJ2-3; 14 nucleotides match TRBD2. This chain's CDR3 is CASRGTSGSMQYF. CDR3 DNA sequence: TGTGCCAGCAGGGGGACTAGCGGGAGTATGCAGTATTTT.